Each of the 4 T cell receptor beta chains below was sequenced from the same sample in a study of T cell repertoires in cytomegalovirus infection. TCRdb passed the reads through MiXCR, listing each CDR3 protein once. This repertoire shows fewer than 250,000 distinct CDR3 sequences, around 12% found once; its top ten account for 1.5% to 2%. The sequenced sample consisted of PBMCs. These receptor sequences come from a human donor in good health (CMV status not recorded). Some clones in this sample may be carry-over from other donors' samples.

The sample holds many counts of this clonotype. The rearrangement uses TRBV7-2 and TRBJ2-7; D is tentatively TRBD1 or TRBD2 (5 bases each). Germline CDR1 reads SGHTA; CDR2 reads FQGNSA. This CDR3 spans 15 amino acids. V lost 5 bases and J 6 bases, leaving 20 bases between the germline ends. The CDR3 spells CASSPHAGGVSEQYF. Here the CDR3 DNA reads TGTGCCAGCAGCCCACACGCTGGGGGAGTGTCCGAGCAGTACTTC.

This clonotype was seen just once. The chain links TRBV29-1 to TRBJ1-2; 7 bases map to TRBD1. The junction had 5 bases not matched to a gene; V was cut back by 4 bases and J by 3 bases. Germline V CDR1 and CDR2: SQVTM, ANQGSEA. The length of the CDR3 is 13 residues. The CDR3 sequence: CSVGQGRDYGYTF. CDR3 in DNA: TGCAGCGTTGGACAGGGAAGGGACTATGGCTACACCTTC.

This clonotype was seen only a few times. The chain combines TRBV7-2 with TRBJ2-1; possibly TRBD2 for D (5 bases). This CDR3 contains 9 residues. Trimming removed 10 bases at V and 7 bases at J, with 5 bases between. Germline V gene data show CDR1 as SGHTA and CDR2 as FQGNSA. The chain's CDR3 is CATGNEQFF. The CDR3 DNA is TGTGCCACGGGGAATGAGCAGTTCTTC. Combining the CDR3 with reference TRBV7-2 and TRBJ2-1 gives the whole variable domain GAGVSQSPSNKVTEKGKDVELRCDPISGHTALYWYRQSLGQGLEFLIYFQGNSAPDKSGLPSDRFSAERTGGSVSTLTIQRTQQEDSAVYLCATGNEQFFGPGTRLTVL.

Ten or more counts support this clonotype. The chain combines TRBV7-2 with TRBJ1-5; 7 nucleotides align to TRBD1. Germline CDR1 SGHTA, CDR2 FQGNSA. The trim removed 5 bases at V and 4 bases at J, leaving 8 bases unmatched. This CDR3 region has 15 residues. The CDR3 protein is CASSMRDSPNQPQHF. Here the CDR3 DNA reads TGTGCCAGCAGCATGAGGGACAGCCCTAATCAGCCCCAGCATTTT.